The subject of this entry is one T cell receptor beta chain. Its antigen is currently unknown. The sample comes from a study of molecular identifiers for immune sequencing clone quantification. General observations from the study: More than 99% of effector molecules, versus under 1% of naive-cell molecules, belonged to clones above 20 RNA copies.

A CD8+CD4-CCR7+CD45RA+ phenotype served as the sorting definition for naive CD8 T cells. The CDR3 length is 18 residues. The germline V and J ends were trimmed by 5 bases and 4 bases, with 25 bases remaining between them. Germline V lookup: CDR1 MNHEY, CDR2 SMNVEV (reference sequence). With listed TCR primers and previously described methods, bulk TCR libraries were prepared. MiXCR, run by TCRdb on the PCR reads, gives a single entry per CDR3 protein. The sample carries around 480,000 distinct CDR3 sequences, about 20% recorded once. This TCR was sampled from a human donor in good health. Some libraries in this study had Jurkat cell RNA spiked in. The source material was naive CD8+ T cells from blood, with Jurkat cell RNA spiked in. Specified subset: FACS-sorted CD8+CD4-CCR7+CD45RA+ naive T cells. The chain joins TRBV27 to TRBJ2-3, with a weak D call TRBD1 (6 bases). The CDR3 sequence: CASSTTGTWVGPADTQYF. The DNA for the CDR3 is TGTGCCAGCAGTACGACCGGGACATGGGTTGGACCGGCAGATACGCAGTATTTT.